This is a list of T cell receptor beta chains from one sample in a study of cytomegalovirus exposure and HLA in healthy donors. Profiling relied on immunoSEQ multiplex PCR, and the TCRdb table lists in-frame clones only, not all of them. The profile shows about 130,000 clones, about 80% of them singletons. Input material: PBMCs. The receptors come from a man aged 25 to 40 in good health and CMV-seropositive. The CDR3 runs from the conserved cysteine through the conserved F or W. A D gene is named only where the DNA matches it firmly. A clone size is listed for some rows: how often the clone was seen (once, few, many), or a class if it is expanded.

TRBJ2-7 TRBD1 14 - TRBV5-1 CASSPGDRSYEQYF TGCGCCAGCAGCCCCGGGGACAGGTCCTACGAGCAGTACTTC
TRBJ1-2 - 13 - TRBV27 CASSLNRNYGYTF TGTGCCAGCAGTTTAAACAGGAACTATGGCTACACCTTC
TRBJ1-1 - 13 - TRBV7-3 CASSSGMNTEAFF TGTGCCAGCAGCTCCGGGATGAACACTGAAGCTTTCTTT
TRBJ2-3 - 17 - TRBV5-1 CASRSITSRRSPDTQYF TGCGCCAGTAGATCAATAACCTCAAGAAGATCACCGGATACGCAGTATTTT
TRBJ1-1 - 11 - TRBV28 CASSYDYEAFF TGTGCCAGCAGTTATGACTACGAAGCTTTCTTT
TRBJ2-7 - 13 - TRBV6-1 CASSEHSTYEQYF TGTGCCAGCAGTGAGCACAGCACCTACGAGCAGTACTTC
TRBJ2-7 TRBD1 19 - TRBV5-1 CASSLASSRDRAGSYEQYF TGCGCCAGCAGCTTGGCCTCGTCCCGGGACAGGGCTGGCTCCTACGAGCAGTACTTC
TRBJ2-1 TRBD2 15 - TRBV7-2 CASSFGGGSYNEQFF TGTGCCAGCAGCTTTGGCGGGGGGTCCTACAATGAGCAGTTCTTC
TRBJ1-5 - 12 - TRBV7-9 CASSTGIGPQHF TGTGCCAGCAGCACCGGGATCGGGCCCCAGCATTTT
TRBJ1-1 - 12 - TRBV6-5 CATGRRPTEAFF TGTGCCACCGGCCGCAGGCCCACTGAAGCTTTCTTT
TRBJ2-1 - 15 - TRBV29-1 CSVEDRQSSYNEQFF TGCAGCGTTGAAGACCGACAGTCCTCCTACAATGAGCAGTTCTTC
TRBJ1-1 TRBD1 17 - TRBV5-8 CASSPDASGQVFTEAFF TGTGCCAGCAGCCCTGATGCATCGGGACAGGTGTTCACTGAAGCTTTCTTT
TRBJ1-1 TRBD1 19 - TRBV5-1 CASSPRMGQGAGLNTEAFF TGCGCCAGCAGCCCCCGAATGGGACAGGGGGCCGGATTGAACACTGAAGCTTTCTTT
TRBJ1-5 - 17 few TRBV19 CASSIRAGRDPNQPQHF TGTGCCAGTAGTATTCGGGCGGGGAGGGATCCCAATCAGCCCCAGCATTTT
TRBJ2-5 TRBD2 16 - TRBV9 CASSVATRRGDETQYF TGTGCCAGCAGCGTAGCTACGAGGCGGGGGGATGAGACCCAGTACTTC
TRBJ2-5 TRBD1 14 - TRBV5-8 CASSHRTGQETQYF TGTGCCAGCAGCCACCGGACAGGGCAAGAGACCCAGTACTTC
TRBJ2-5 TRBD1 15 - TRBV28 CASSDMSDRVETQYF TGTGCCAGCAGTGACATGAGCGACAGGGTTGAGACCCAGTACTTC
TRBJ2-1 - 15 - TRBV9 CASSVGLASHNEQFF TGTGCCAGCAGCGTAGGTCTAGCGAGCCACAATGAGCAGTTCTTC
TRBJ2-7 - 15 - TRBV21-1 CASRNGTVVSYEQYF TGTGCCAGCAGAAATGGGACAGTGGTGTCCTACGAGCAGTACTTC
TRBJ1-6 TRBD1 15 - TRBV6-5 CASSYRQGIGSPLHF TGTGCCAGCAGTTACCGACAGGGAATAGGTTCACCCCTCCACTTT
TRBJ1-2 - 13 once TRBV9 CASSVVGASGYTF TGTGCCAGCAGCGTAGTGGGGGCCTCTGGCTACACCTTC
TRBJ2-2 TRBD2 16 once TRBV11-2 CASSGGRLARTGELFF TGTGCCAGCAGCGGGGGTAGACTAGCGAGGACCGGGGAGCTGTTTTTT
TRBJ1-6 - 14 - TRBV14 CASSQDQEGRTLHF TGTGCCAGCAGCCAAGATCAAGAGGGTCGGACCCTCCACTTT
TRBJ1-5 TRBD1 15 - TRBV10-3 CAISEGGQGYQPQHF TGTGCCATCAGTGAGGGGGGACAGGGGTATCAGCCCCAGCATTTT
TRBJ2-7 - 15 - TRBV6-5 CASSYRQGFSYEQYF TGTGCCAGCAGTTACCGTCAGGGATTCTCCTACGAGCAGTACTTC
TRBJ1-1 - 17 medium-sized TRBV25-1 CASSEYNRQGKNTEAFF TGTGCCAGCAGTGAATATAACCGGCAGGGTAAAAACACTGAAGCTTTCTTT
TRBJ1-2 - 13 once TRBV27 CASSQISGVGYTF TGTGCCAGCAGCCAGATCTCAGGGGTGGGCTACACCTTC
TRBJ2-1 - 15 - TRBV6-5 CASSYSQVSYNEQFF TGTGCCAGCAGTTACTCCCAGGTCTCCTACAATGAGCAGTTCTTC
TRBJ2-7 - 15 - TRBV15 CATSRGTGSSYEQYF TGTGCCACCAGCAGGGGAACGGGGAGCTCCTACGAGCAGTACTTC
TRBJ2-3 TRBD2 13 - TRBV27 CASTLAGEDTQYF TGTGCCAGCACACTAGCGGGGGAAGATACGCAGTATTTT
TRBJ2-6 - 18 - TRBV5-4 CASSFRGLAGPGANVLTF TGTGCCAGCAGCTTTAGAGGACTCGCCGGGCCTGGGGCCAACGTCCTGACTTTC
TRBJ1-2 TRBD1 15 - TRBV7-2 CASSRLGTGGNGYTF TGTGCCAGCAGCCGCCTCGGGACAGGGGGTAATGGCTACACCTTC
TRBJ2-7 - 15 few TRBV14 CASSQKQGGIDEQYF TGTGCCAGCAGCCAAAAGCAGGGCGGTATCGACGAGCAGTACTTC
TRBJ1-4 TRBD1 15 few TRBV5-6 CASSDMTGTGTKLFF TGTGCCAGCAGCGATATGACTGGGACAGGGACTAAACTGTTTTTT
TRBJ2-7 TRBD2 18 - TRBV9 CASSPPRGTSGGRYEQYF TGTGCCAGCAGCCCCCCGCGGGGGACTAGCGGGGGCCGGTACGAGCAGTACTTC
TRBJ2-7 TRBD2 15 once TRBV6-5 CASTRGGSSSYEQYF TGTGCCAGCACCCGCGGGGGGAGTTCCTCCTACGAGCAGTACTTC
TRBJ1-2 TRBD1 14 - TRBV2 CASSEGQGNYGYTF TGTGCCAGCAGTGAAGGACAGGGAAACTATGGCTACACCTTC
TRBJ1-5 - 15 - TRBV19 CASSIPGQRNQPQHF TGTGCCAGTAGTATACCCGGACAGAGGAATCAGCCCCAGCATTTT
TRBJ1-4 - 14 - TRBV2 CASTSPRRDEKLFF TGTGCCAGTACCAGTCCAAGGCGGGATGAAAAACTGTTTTTT
TRBJ2-3 - 12 - TRBV7-6 CASSLIRDTQYF TGTGCCAGCAGCCTAATCCGAGATACGCAGTATTTT
TRBJ1-1 - 11 - TRBV6-6 CASSYKGLAFF TGTGCCAGCAGTTACAAGGGGTTAGCTTTCTTT
TRBJ1-6 TRBD1 13 - TRBV9 CASSPTGGSPLHF TGTGCCAGCAGCCCGACAGGGGGTTCACCCCTCCACTTT
TRBJ2-3 TRBD1 14 once TRBV10-1 CASAGQGVPDTQYF TGCGCCAGCGCGGGACAGGGGGTCCCAGATACGCAGTATTTT